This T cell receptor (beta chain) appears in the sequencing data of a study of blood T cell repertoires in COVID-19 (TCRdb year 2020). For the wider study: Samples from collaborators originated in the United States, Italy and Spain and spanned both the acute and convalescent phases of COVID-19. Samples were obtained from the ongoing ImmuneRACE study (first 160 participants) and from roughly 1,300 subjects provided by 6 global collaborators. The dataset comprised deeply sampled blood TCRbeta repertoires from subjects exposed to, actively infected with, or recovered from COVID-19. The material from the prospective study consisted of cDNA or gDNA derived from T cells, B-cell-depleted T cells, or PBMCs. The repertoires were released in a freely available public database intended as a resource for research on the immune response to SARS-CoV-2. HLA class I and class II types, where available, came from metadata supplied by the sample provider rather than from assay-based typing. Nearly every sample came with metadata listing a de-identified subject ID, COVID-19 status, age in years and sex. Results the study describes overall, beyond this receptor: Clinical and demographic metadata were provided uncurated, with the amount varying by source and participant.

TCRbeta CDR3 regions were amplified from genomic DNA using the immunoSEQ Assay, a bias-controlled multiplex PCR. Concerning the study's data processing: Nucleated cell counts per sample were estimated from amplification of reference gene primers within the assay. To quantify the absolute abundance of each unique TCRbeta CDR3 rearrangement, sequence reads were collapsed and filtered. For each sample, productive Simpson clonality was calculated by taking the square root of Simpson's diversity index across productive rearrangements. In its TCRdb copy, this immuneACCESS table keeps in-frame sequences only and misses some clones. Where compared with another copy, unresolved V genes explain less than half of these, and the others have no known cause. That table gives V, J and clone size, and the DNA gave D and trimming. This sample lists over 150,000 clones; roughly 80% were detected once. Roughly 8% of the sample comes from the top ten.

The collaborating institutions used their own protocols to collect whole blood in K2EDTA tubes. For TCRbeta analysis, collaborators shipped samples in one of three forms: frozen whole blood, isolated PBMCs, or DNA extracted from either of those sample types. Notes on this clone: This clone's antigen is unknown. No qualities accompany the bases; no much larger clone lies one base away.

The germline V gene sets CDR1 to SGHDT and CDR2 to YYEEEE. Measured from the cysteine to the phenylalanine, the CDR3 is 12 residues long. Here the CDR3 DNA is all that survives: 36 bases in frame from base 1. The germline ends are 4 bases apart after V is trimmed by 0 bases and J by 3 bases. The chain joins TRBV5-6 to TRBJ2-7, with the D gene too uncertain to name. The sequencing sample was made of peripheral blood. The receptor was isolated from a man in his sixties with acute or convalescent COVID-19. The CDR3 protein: CASSLGVYEQYF. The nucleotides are TGTGCCAGCAGCTTGGGCGTCTACGAGCAGTACTTC. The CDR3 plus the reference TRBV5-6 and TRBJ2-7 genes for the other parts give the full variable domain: DAGVTQSPTHLIKTRGQQVTLRCSPKSGHDTVSWYQQALGQGPQFIFQYYEEEERQRGNFPDRFSGHQFPNYSSELNVNALLLGDSALYLCASSLGVYEQYFGPGTRLTVT.